The 25 T cell receptor beta chains in this list originate from one sample, sequenced in a study of cytomegalovirus exposure and HLA in healthy donors. The primer mix had 60 Vbeta and 13 Jbeta primers. The repertoire was sequenced with immunoSEQ multiplex PCR; TCRdb's copy has only in-frame clones and lacks some. Of roughly 86,000 clones in the sample, 60% to 80% are singletons; the top ten hold about 6.1%. Sequencing was carried out using PBMCs. These receptors all stem from a female donor in good health and CMV-seronegative.

The rearrangement uses TRBV28 and TRBJ2-1, with D maybe TRBD2 (6 bases). This CDR3 has 14 residues. The V end was cut by 6 bases, the J end by 5 bases, with 14 bases between. Germline V gene sequence: CDR1 MDHEN, CDR2 SYDVKM. CDR3 sequence (DNA): TGTGCCAGCAGCTCCTCGGGACTCCACAATGAGCAGTTCTTC. Its protein is CASSSSGLHNEQFF.

To note about this clone: Distinct nucleotide sequences in the sample also encode this CDR3. The rearrangement uses TRBV6-6 and TRBJ1-1; unclear D gene. Between the trimmed V and J ends, which lost 6 bases and 1 base, there was a span of 6 bases. Germline V gene lookup returns CDR1 MNHNY and CDR2 SVGAGI (reference sequence). This CDR3 has 12 amino acids. CDR3 sequence: CASRPGNTEAFF. CDR3 in DNA: TGTGCCAGCAGGCCGGGGAACACTGAAGCTTTCTTT.

The chain combines TRBV29-1 with TRBJ1-4; 7 nucleotides match TRBD1. The length of the CDR3 is 12 residues. Germline V lookup: CDR1 SQVTM, CDR2 ANQGSEA. Trimming cost V 7 bases and J 10 bases; bases outside gene matches: 9. The CDR3 spells CSGTEGGGKLFF. In DNA form, the CDR3 reads TGCAGCGGGACAGAAGGGGGCGGAAAACTGTTTTTT.

The chain is built from TRBV6-5 and TRBJ1-2; D unresolved. The germline V gene encodes CDR1 MNHEY and CDR2 SVGAGI. Trimming shortened V by 7 bases and J by 4 bases, and 10 bases separated the two germline ends. The CDR3 runs 12 residues. The CDR3: CASTTGSYGYTF. In nucleotides, the CDR3 is TGTGCCAGCACTACCGGGAGCTATGGCTACACCTTC.

This chain uses TRBV10-3 with TRBJ2-3; weak D call: TRBD1 (5 bases). Deletions cut 6 bases from V and 4 bases from J, with 26 bases between. CDR3 length equals 18 residues. Per the germline V gene, CDR1 is ENHRY and CDR2 is SYGVKD. The CDR3 DNA reads as TGTGCCATCAGCCCCAGACAGTCCTCGACAAGGAATGCAGATACGCAGTATTTT. Protein: CAISPRQSSTRNADTQYF.

This chain joins TRBV6-4 and TRBJ2-7, with 9 bases aligning to TRBD1. The CDR3 extends over 19 amino acids. CDR1 is MRHNA, CDR2 SNTAGT, per germline. The trim removed 0 bases at V and 0 bases at J, leaving 12 bases unmatched. CDR3 sequence: CASSDSLNEQGAYSYEQYF. The CDR3 nucleotides read TGTGCCAGCAGTGACTCTTTAAATGAACAGGGGGCGTACTCCTACGAGCAGTACTTC.

The J gene is TRBJ1-4, the V gene TRBV10-3; TRBD1 aligns across 7 bases. CDR1 is ENHRY and CDR2 is SYGVKD in the germline V gene. CDR3 length: 14 residues. The V gene end was trimmed by 6 bases and the J gene end by 7 bases; junction bases not matched to a gene: 8. CDR3 bases: TGTGCCATCAGCCCAGGGGGTGGCAGTGAAAAACTGTTTTTT. This encodes CAISPGGGSEKLFF.

The J gene is TRBJ2-2, the V gene TRBV5-1, with no clear D. From germline, CDR1 is SGHRS and CDR2 YFSETQ. The length of the CDR3 is 13 residues. V lost 3 bases, J lost 1 base, and 4 bases lay in between. The CDR3 loop is CASSSGNTGELFF. The CDR3 nucleotides read TGCGCCAGCAGCTCGGGGAACACCGGGGAGCTGTTTTTT.

V is TRBV9 and J is TRBJ1-1; 11 bases align to TRBD1. After removal of 6 bases from V and 3 bases from J, the junction contained 7 bases not matched to a gene. Germline V gene data show CDR1 as SGDLS and CDR2 as YYNGEE. The CDR3 loop spans 15 amino acids. The CDR3 reads CASTLGDRGYTEAFF. In DNA form, the CDR3 reads TGTGCCAGCACCTTGGGGGACAGGGGGTACACTGAAGCTTTCTTT.

J is TRBJ1-6 and V is TRBV5-4, with a weak D call TRBD1 (5 bases). From germline, CDR1 is SGHNT and CDR2 YYREEE (reference sequence). This CDR3 region has 16 residues. Deletions cut 0 bases from V and 7 bases from J, with 14 bases between. The CDR3 DNA reads as TGTGCCAGCAGCTTGGACCGGGGGGTCGCCAATTCACCCCTCCACTTT. Protein sequence: CASSLDRGVANSPLHF.

This clone has a handful of counts. J is TRBJ1-5 and V is TRBV6-1; 9 positions match TRBD1. Germline V gene lookup returns CDR1 MNHNS and CDR2 SASEGT. J was trimmed by 5 bases and V by 2 bases; bases with no gene match: 7. This CDR3 has 16 amino acids. In DNA form, the CDR3 reads TGTGCCAGCAGTGAAATCGGGACAGGGTATTATCAGCCCCAGCATTTT. Its translation: CASSEIGTGYYQPQHF.

There are a few counts of this clone. The V gene is TRBV30, the J gene TRBJ1-2; D is possibly TRBD1 (6 bases). The CDR3 length is 13 residues. From germline, CDR1 is GTSNPN and CDR2 SVGIG (reference sequence). Between the trimmed V and J ends, which lost 8 bases and 4 bases, there was a span of 17 bases. For the CDR3, the DNA is TGTGCCCTCACCGGCGGGGGGCTCTATGGCTACACCTTC. Protein product: CALTGGGLYGYTF. Drawing the rest from reference TRBV30 and TRBJ1-2, the complete variable domain is SQTIHQWPATLVQPVGSPLSLECTVEGTSNPNLYWYRQAAGRGLQLLFYSVGIGQISSEVPQNLSASRPQDRQFILSSKKLLLSDSGFYLCALTGGGLYGYTFGSGTRLTVV.

This rearrangement joins TRBV28 to TRBJ1-1; 9 bases line up with TRBD1. J was trimmed by 9 bases and V by 6 bases; bases with no gene match: 8. The germline CDR1 and CDR2 sequences are MDHEN and SYDVKM. The CDR3 consists of 13 residues. DNA of the CDR3: TGTGCCAGCAGACTAGCCGGGACAGGGAAAGCTTTCTTT. Amino acid sequence: CASRLAGTGKAFF.

This chain's CDR3 is CASSQPGYGNEQYF. CDR3 nucleotides: TGCGCCAGCAGCCAGCCGGGATACGGTAACGAGCAGTACTTC. The V call is TRBV4-1, the J call TRBJ2-7; D is possibly TRBD2 (5 bases). The V gene's germline CDR1 is MGHRA and CDR2 YSYEKL. CDR3 length: 14 residues. V was cut by 3 bases and J by 5 bases, with 14 bases left in between.

This chain connects TRBV6-5 to TRBJ2-3; possible D gene TRBD2, 6 bases. From germline, CDR1 is MNHEY and CDR2 SVGAGI. V was trimmed by 0 bases and J by 1 base, leaving 8 bases between them. There are 15 residues in the CDR3. CDR3 sequence: CASSYSGLRTDTQYF. DNA for the CDR3: TGTGCCAGCAGTTACTCGGGACTCCGCACAGATACGCAGTATTTT.

The chain carries TRBV7-2 and TRBJ2-3; no reliable D call. V was trimmed by 5 bases and J by 9 bases, leaving 9 bases between them. The CDR3 is 11 amino acids. Looked up from germline, CDR1 is SGHTA and CDR2 is FQGNSA. The CDR3 DNA reads TGTGCCAGCAGCCCACCCGGGACGCAGTATTTT. It yields the protein CASSPPGTQYF.

The CDR3 bases are TGTGCCAGCAGTGAAGGGCCTGGCTATAATTCACCCCTCCACTTT. It codes for CASSEGPGYNSPLHF. The V call is TRBV6-1, the J call TRBJ1-6; D ambiguous. There are 15 residues in the CDR3. From germline, CDR1 is MNHNS and CDR2 SASEGT. V was pared by 1 base and J by 3 bases, with 7 bases between.

V and J are TRBV5-1 and TRBJ2-1; the match to TRBD2 covers 9 bases. V trimming: 5 bases; J trimming: 3 bases; junction bases outside the gene matches: 3. The germline gives CDR1 SGHRS, CDR2 YFSETQ. The CDR3 is made up of 14 amino acids. CDR3 sequence reads: CASRGTSNYNEQFF. The CDR3 DNA reads TGCGCCAGCAGAGGGACTAGCAACTACAATGAGCAGTTCTTC. The whole variable domain, remainder taken from reference TRBV5-1 and TRBJ2-1, is KAGVTQTPRYLIKTRGQQVTLSCSPISGHRSVSWYQQTPGQGLQFLFEYFSETQRNKGNFPGRFSGRQFSNSRSEMNVSTLELGDSALYLCASRGTSNYNEQFFGPGTRLTVL.

For the CDR3, the DNA is TGTGCCAGCAGCCGTAGCTGGTCGGGGGGCACCTACAATGAGCAGTTCTTC. Amino acid sequence: CASSRSWSGGTYNEQFF. The rearrangement links TRBV2 to TRBJ2-1; possibly TRBD2 for D (7 bases). CDR3 size: 17 residues. V was shortened by 6 bases and J by 2 bases, with 20 bases between the two germline ends. Germline V lookup: CDR1 SNHLY, CDR2 FYNNEI.

This clone was observed a handful of times. The rearrangement joins TRBV28 to TRBJ1-3; a possible D gene is TRBD1 (5 bases). V dropped 7 bases and J dropped 0 bases, with 13 bases sitting between them. Germline CDR1 is MDHEN and CDR2 is SYDVKM. This CDR3 comprises 15 residues. The CDR3 region is CASTTLTDSGNTIYF. The CDR3 region has the DNA TGTGCCAGCACTACATTGACAGACTCTGGAAACACCATATATTTT. Together with reference TRBV28 and TRBJ1-3, the CDR3 gives the full variable domain: DVKVTQSSRYLVKRTGEKVFLECVQDMDHENMFWYRQDPGLGLRLIYFSYDVKMKEKGDIPEGYSVSREKKERFSLILESASTNQTSMYLCASTTLTDSGNTIYFGEGSWLTVV.

This chain connects TRBV7-6 to TRBJ2-3; 11 nucleotides match TRBD2. This CDR3 is 17 amino acids long. The germline gives CDR1 SGHVS, CDR2 FNYEAQ. Germline trimming cut 0 bases from V and 4 bases from J; bases unmatched to any gene: 6. The CDR3 nucleotides are TGTGCCAGCAGCTTAGCCTTCACTAGCGGGAGTGCAGATACGCAGTATTTT. Translated: CASSLAFTSGSADTQYF.

CDR3 sequence: CAWSVRGGVSGANVLTF. CDR3 DNA: TGTGCCTGGAGTGTACGTGGCGGGGTCTCTGGGGCCAACGTCCTGACTTTC. The chain carries TRBV30 and TRBJ2-6; a possible D gene is TRBD2 (6 bases). The CDR3 is made up of 17 amino acids. CDR1 is GTSNPN, CDR2 SVGIG, per germline (reference sequence). With 0 bases removed from V and 0 bases from J, the gap between germline ends came to 12 bases.

The rearrangement uses TRBV2 and TRBJ2-3; TRBD2 aligns across 8 bases. Looked up from germline, CDR1 is SNHLY and CDR2 is FYNNEI. Trimming removed 5 bases from V and 3 bases from J; junction bases left unmatched: 7. CDR3 length: 15 residues. The CDR3 loop is CASSIAGGYTDTQYF. DNA of the CDR3: TGTGCCAGCAGTATTGCGGGAGGTTATACAGATACGCAGTATTTT.

In this sample, this clone turned up once. The chain has TRBV6-9 and TRBJ2-4; TRBD1 matches 7 bases. This CDR3 is built from 14 residues. Germline assignment: CDR1 MNHGY and CDR2 SVAAGI. After removal of 7 bases from V and 1 base from J, the junction contained 4 bases not matched to a gene. The CDR3 region is CASTRRGAKNIQYF. The DNA of the CDR3 is TGTGCCAGCACTCGCAGGGGGGCCAAAAACATTCAGTACTTC.

The chain is built from TRBV5-4 and TRBJ2-2; 9 positions match TRBD2. The germline gives CDR1 SGHNT, CDR2 YYREEE (reference sequence). CDR3 size: 16 residues. The V segment lost 1 base and the J segment 6 bases; nucleotides outside the gene matches: 7. CDR3 amino acids: CASSLIGGRAAGELFF. CDR3 nucleotide sequence: TGTGCCAGCAGCTTGATTGGCGGGAGGGCCGCCGGGGAGCTGTTTTTT.